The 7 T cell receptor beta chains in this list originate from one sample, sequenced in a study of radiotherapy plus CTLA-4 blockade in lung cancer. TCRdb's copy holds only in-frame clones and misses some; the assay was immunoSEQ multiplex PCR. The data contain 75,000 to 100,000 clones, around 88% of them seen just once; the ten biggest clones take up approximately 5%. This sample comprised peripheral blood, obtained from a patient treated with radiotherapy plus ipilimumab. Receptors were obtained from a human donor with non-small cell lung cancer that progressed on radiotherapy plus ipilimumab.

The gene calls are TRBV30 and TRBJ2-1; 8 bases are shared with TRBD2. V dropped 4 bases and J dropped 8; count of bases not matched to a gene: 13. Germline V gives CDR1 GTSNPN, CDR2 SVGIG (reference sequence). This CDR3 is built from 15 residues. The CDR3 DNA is TGTGCCTGGACTACCTGGCAGCGGGAGAGGGATGAGCAGTTCTTC. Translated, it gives CAWTTWQRERDEQFF.

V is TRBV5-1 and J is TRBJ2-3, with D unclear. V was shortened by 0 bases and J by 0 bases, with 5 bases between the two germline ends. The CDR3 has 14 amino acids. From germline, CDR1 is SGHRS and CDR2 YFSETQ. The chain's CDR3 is CASSLEPSTDTQYF. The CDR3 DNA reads TGCGCCAGCAGCTTGGAGCCTAGCACAGATACGCAGTATTTT.

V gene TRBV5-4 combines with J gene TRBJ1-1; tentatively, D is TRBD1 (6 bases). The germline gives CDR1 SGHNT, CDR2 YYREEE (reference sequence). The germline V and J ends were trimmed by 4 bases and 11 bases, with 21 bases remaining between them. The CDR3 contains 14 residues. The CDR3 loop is CASSGGPGRQGAFF. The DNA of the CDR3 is TGTGCCAGCAGCGGGGGTCCGGGGCGCCAGGGGGCTTTCTTT.

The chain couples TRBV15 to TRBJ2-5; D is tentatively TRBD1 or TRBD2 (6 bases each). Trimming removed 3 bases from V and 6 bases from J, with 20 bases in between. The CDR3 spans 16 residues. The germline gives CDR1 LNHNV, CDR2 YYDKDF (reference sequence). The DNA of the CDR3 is TGTGCCACCAGCAGCAGGGGCGAGAGGGACTTTCAGACCCAGTACTTC. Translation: CATSSRGERDFQTQYF.

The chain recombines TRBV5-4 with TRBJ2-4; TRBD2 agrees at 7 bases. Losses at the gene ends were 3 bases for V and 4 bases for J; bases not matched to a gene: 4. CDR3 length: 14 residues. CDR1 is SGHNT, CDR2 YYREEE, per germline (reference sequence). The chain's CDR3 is CASSSGLEKNIQYF. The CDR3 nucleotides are TGTGCCAGCAGCTCCGGACTAGAAAAAAACATTCAGTACTTC.

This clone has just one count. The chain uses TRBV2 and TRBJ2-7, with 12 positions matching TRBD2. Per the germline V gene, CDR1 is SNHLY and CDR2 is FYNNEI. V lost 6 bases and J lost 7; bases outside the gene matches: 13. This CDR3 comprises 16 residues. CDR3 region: CASRGGTSGPTREQYF. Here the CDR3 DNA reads TGTGCCAGCAGGGGGGGGACTAGCGGGCCTACACGGGAGCAGTACTTC.

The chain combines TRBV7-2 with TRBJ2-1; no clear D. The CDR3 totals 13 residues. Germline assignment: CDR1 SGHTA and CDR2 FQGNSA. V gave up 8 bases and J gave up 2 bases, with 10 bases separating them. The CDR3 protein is CASGRETYNEQFF. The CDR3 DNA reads TGTGCCAGCGGGCGCGAGACCTACAATGAGCAGTTCTTC.